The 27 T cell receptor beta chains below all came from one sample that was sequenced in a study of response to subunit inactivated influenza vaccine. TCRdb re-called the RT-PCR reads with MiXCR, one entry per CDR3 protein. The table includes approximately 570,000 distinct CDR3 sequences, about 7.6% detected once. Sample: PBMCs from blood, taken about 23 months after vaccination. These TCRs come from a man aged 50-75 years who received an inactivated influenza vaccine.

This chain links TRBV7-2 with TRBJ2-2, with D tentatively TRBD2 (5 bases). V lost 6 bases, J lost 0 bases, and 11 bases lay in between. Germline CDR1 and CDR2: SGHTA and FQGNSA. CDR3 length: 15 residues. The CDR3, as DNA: TGTGCCAGCAGACCGCGGAGGACGAACACCGGGGAGCTGTTTTTT. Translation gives CASRPRRTNTGELFF.

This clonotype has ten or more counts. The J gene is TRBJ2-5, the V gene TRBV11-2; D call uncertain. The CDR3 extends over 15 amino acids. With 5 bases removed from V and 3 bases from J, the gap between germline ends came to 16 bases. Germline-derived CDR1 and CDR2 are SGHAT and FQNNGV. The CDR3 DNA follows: TGTGCCAGCAGCCCCTTTATCCCTGGGGAAGAGACCCAGTACTTC. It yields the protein CASSPFIPGEETQYF.

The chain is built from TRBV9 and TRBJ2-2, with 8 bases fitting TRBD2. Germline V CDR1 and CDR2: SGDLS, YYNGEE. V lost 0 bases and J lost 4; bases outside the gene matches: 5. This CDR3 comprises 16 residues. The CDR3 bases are TGTGCCAGCAGCGTAGACCAAGCGGGGGTCACCGGGGAGCTGTTTTTT. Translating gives CASSVDQAGVTGELFF.

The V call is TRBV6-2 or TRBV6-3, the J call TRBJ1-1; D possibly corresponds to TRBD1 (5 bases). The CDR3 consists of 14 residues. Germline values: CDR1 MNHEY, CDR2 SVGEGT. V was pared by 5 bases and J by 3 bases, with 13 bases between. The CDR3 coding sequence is TGTGCCAGCAGTCCCTGGGGGTCGGACACTGAAGCTTTCTTT. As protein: CASSPWGSDTEAFF.

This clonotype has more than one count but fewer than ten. The CDR3 DNA sequence: TGTGCCAGCAGTTACCGTAGGGGAATGTACGAGCAGTACTTC. This encodes CASSYRRGMYEQYF. The V call is TRBV6-5, the J call TRBJ2-7; TRBD1 might be the D (5 bases). The germline V gene has CDR1 MNHEY and CDR2 SVGAGI. The CDR3 covers 14 residues. V shed 2 bases and J shed 4 bases, with 12 bases lying between them.

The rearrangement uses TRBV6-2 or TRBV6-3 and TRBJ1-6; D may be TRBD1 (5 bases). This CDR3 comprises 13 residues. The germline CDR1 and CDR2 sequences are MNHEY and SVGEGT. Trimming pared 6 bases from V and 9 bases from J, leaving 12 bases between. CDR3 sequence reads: CASRQGHVSPLHF. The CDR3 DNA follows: TGTGCCAGCAGGCAGGGTCATGTTTCACCCCTCCACTTT.

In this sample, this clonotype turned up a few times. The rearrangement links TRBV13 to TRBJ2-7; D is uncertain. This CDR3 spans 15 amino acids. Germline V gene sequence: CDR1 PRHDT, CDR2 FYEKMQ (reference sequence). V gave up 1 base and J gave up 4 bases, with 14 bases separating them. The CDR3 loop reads CASSLDLGSSYEQYF. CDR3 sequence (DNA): TGTGCCAGCAGCTTAGATCTTGGGTCTTCGTACGAGCAGTACTTC.

Written as DNA, the CDR3 is TGTGCCAGCAGGAGGGGCAACCTGGATACGCAGTATTTT. Translation: CASRRGNLDTQYF. V and J are TRBV28 and TRBJ2-3, with D tentatively TRBD1 or TRBD2 (5 bases each). Trimming cost V 6 bases and J 6 bases, with 13 bases left between them. CDR1 and CDR2 (germline): MDHEN, SYDVKM. This CDR3 comprises 13 residues.

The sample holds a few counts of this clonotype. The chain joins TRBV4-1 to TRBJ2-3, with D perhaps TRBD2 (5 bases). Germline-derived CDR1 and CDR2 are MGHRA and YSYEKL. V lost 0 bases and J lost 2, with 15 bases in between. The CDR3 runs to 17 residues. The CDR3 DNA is TGCGCCAGCAGCCAAGATCTATGGGCGGGTTACACAGATACGCAGTATTTT. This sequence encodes CASSQDLWAGYTDTQYF.

CDR3 sequence: CATSRPGQGPSEQYF. CDR3 DNA sequence: TGTGCCACCAGCAGACCGGGACAGGGGCCGAGCGAGCAGTACTTC. V and J are TRBV15 and TRBJ2-7, with 10 nucleotides matching TRBD1. CDR1 and CDR2 (germline): LNHNV, YYDKDF (reference sequence). V lost 2 bases and J lost 6; bases outside the gene matches: 7. The CDR3 covers 15 residues.

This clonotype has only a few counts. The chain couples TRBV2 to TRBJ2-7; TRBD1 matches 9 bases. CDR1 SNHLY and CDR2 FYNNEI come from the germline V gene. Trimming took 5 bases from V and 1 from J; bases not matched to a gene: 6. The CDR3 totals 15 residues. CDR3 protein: CASSWDRARSYEQYF. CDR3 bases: TGTGCCAGCAGTTGGGACAGGGCGAGGTCCTACGAGCAGTACTTC.

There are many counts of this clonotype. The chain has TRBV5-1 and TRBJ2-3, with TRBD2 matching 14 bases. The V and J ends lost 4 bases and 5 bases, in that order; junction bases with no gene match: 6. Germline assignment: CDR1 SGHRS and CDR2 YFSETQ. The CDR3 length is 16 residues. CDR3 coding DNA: TGCGCCAGCAGCGAGACTAGCGGGGGGGCCGGAGATACGCAGTATTTT. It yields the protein CASSETSGGAGDTQYF.

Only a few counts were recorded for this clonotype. The CDR3 DNA reads TGCAGTGCAGGAGATAGCGGGACTAGCACAGATACGCAGTATTTT. This sequence encodes CSAGDSGTSTDTQYF. J is TRBJ2-3 and V is TRBV20-1; 8 nucleotides match TRBD2. The ends lost 6 bases at V and 0 bases at J; junction bases unmatched: 8. The germline V gene has CDR1 DFQATT and CDR2 SNEGSKA (reference sequence). The CDR3 runs to 15 residues.

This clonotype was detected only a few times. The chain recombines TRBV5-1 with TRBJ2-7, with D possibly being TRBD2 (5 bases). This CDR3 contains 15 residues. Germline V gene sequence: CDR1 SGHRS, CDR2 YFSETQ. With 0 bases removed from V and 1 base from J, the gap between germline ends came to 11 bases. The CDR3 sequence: CASSLAPSRSYEQYF. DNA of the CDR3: TGCGCCAGCAGCTTGGCCCCTAGCCGATCCTACGAGCAGTACTTC.

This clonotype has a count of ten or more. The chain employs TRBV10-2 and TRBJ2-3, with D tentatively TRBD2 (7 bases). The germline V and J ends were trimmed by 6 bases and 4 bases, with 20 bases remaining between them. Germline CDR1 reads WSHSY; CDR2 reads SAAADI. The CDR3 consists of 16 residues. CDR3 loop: CASRRTAGRGPDTQYF. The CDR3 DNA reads TGCGCCAGCAGACGGACAGCGGGGCGGGGGCCAGATACGCAGTATTTT.

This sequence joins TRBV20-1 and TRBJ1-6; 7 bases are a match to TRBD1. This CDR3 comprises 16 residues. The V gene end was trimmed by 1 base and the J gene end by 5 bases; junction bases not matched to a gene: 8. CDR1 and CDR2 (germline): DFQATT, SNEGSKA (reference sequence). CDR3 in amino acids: CSARGAPTGDNSPLHF. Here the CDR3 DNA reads TGCAGTGCTAGAGGAGCGCCCACAGGGGATAATTCACCCCTCCACTTT.

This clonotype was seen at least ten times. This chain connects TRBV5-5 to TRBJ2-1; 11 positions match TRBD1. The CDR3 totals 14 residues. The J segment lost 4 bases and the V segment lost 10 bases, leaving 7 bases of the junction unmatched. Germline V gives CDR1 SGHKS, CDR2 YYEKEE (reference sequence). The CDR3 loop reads CAGDRGETYNEQFF. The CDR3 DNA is TGTGCCGGGGACAGGGGGGAGACATACAATGAGCAGTTCTTC.

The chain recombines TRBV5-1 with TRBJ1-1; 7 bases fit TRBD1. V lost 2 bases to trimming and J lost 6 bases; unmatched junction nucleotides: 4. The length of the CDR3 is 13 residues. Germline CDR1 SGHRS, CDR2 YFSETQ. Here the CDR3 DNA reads TGCGCCAGCAGCTTACAGGGGAGGGCTGAAGCTTTCTTT. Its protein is CASSLQGRAEAFF. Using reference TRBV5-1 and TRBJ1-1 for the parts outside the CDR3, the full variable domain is KAGVTQTPRYLIKTRGQQVTLSCSPISGHRSVSWYQQTPGQGLQFLFEYFSETQRNKGNFPGRFSGRQFSNSRSEMNVSTLELGDSALYLCASSLQGRAEAFFGQGTRLTVV.

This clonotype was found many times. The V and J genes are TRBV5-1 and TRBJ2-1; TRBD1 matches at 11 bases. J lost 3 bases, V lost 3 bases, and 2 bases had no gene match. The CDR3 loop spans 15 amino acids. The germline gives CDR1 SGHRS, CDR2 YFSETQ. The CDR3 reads CASSSGTGGYNEQFF. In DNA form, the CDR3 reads TGCGCCAGCAGCTCGGGGACAGGGGGCTACAATGAGCAGTTCTTC. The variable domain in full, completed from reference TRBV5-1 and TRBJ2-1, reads KAGVTQTPRYLIKTRGQQVTLSCSPISGHRSVSWYQQTPGQGLQFLFEYFSETQRNKGNFPGRFSGRQFSNSRSEMNVSTLELGDSALYLCASSSGTGGYNEQFFGPGTRLTVL.

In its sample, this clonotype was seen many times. Written as DNA, the CDR3 is TGCGCCAGCAGCCACGCGGACAGTAACTATGGCTACACCTTC. The encoded protein is CASSHADSNYGYTF. The V call is TRBV4-3, the J call TRBJ1-2, with D possibly TRBD1 on 6 matching bases. The CDR3 extends over 14 amino acids. Per germline, CDR1 LGHNA and CDR2 YSLEER. The ends were cut back, 3 bases at V and 1 base at J, with 9 bases in the middle.

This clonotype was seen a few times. The CDR3 reads CASSTEPSYEQYF. CDR3 nucleotide sequence: TGTGCCAGCAGCACGGAACCCTCGTACGAGCAGTACTTC. This chain joins TRBV11-1 and TRBJ2-7; D gene uncertain. Trimming left V 5 bases short and J 4 bases short, with 12 bases between. The CDR3 extends over 13 amino acids. CDR1 SGHAT and CDR2 FQDESV come from the germline V gene (reference sequence).

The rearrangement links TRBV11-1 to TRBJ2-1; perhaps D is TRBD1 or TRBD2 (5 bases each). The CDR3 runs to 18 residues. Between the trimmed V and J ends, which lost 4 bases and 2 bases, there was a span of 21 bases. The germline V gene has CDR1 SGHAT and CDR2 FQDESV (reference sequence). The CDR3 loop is CASSSTGPQSRPYNEQFF. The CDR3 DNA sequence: TGTGCCAGCAGCTCTACGGGACCCCAATCACGTCCCTACAATGAGCAGTTCTTC.

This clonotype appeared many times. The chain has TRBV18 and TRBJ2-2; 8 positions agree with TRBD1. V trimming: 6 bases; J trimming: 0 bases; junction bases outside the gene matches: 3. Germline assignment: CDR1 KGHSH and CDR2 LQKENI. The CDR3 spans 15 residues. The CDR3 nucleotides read TGTGCCAGCTCGCGGGGACAGGCGAACACCGGGGAGCTGTTTTTT. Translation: CASSRGQANTGELFF. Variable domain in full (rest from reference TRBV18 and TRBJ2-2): NAGVMQNPRHLVRRRGQEARLRCSPMKGHSHVYWYRQLPEEGLKFMVYLQKENIIDESGMPKERFSAEFPKEGPSILRIQQVVRGDSAAYFCASSRGQANTGELFFGEGSRLTVL.

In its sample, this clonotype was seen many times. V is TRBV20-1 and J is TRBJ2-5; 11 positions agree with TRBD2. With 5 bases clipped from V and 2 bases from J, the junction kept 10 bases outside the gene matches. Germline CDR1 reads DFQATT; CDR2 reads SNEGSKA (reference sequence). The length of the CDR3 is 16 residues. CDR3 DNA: TGCAGTGCTCCCGACCCGACTAGCGGGGCGCAAGAGACCCAGTACTTC. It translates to CSAPDPTSGAQETQYF.

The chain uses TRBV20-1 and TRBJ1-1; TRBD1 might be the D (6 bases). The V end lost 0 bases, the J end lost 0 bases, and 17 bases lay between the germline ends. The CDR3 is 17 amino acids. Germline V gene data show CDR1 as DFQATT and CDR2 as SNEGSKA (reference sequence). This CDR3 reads CSARDLRGALLNTEAFF. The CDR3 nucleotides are TGCAGTGCTAGAGATCTTCGGGGGGCGCTTTTGAACACTGAAGCTTTCTTT.

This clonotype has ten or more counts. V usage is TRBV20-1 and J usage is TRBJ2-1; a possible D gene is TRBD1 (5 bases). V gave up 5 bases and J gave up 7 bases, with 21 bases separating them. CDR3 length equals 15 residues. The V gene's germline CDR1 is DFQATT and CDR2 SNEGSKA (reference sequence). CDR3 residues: CSARPGFALGNEQFF. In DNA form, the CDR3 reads TGCAGTGCTCGGCCAGGGTTCGCTCTAGGGAATGAGCAGTTCTTC.

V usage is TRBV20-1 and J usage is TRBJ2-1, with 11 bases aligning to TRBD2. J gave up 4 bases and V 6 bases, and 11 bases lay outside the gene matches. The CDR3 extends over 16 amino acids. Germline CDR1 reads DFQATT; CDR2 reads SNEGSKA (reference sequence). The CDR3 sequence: CSAQTPGLADYNEQFF. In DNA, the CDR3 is TGCAGTGCGCAAACCCCGGGACTAGCGGATTACAATGAGCAGTTCTTC.